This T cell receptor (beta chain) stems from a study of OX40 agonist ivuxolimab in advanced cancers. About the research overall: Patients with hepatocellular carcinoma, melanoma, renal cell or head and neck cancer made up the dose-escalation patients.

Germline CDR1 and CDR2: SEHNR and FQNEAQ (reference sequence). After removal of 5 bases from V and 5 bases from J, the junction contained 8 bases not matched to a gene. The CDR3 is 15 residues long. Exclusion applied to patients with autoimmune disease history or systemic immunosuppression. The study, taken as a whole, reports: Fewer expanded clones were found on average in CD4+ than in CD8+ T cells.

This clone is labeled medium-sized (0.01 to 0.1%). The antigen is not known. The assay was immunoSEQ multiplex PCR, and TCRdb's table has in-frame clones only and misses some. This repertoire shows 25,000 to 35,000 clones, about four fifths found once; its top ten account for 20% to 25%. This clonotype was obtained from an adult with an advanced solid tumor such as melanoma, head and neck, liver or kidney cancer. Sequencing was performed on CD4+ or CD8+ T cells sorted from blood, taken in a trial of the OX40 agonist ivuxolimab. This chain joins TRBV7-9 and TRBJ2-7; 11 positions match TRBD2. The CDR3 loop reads CASSLLAGDLDEQYF. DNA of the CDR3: TGTGCCAGCAGCCTACTAGCGGGAGACCTCGACGAGCAGTACTTC.